The rows below give T cell receptor beta chains drawn from one sample of a study of CD8+ T cells in alopecia areata. Assay used: immunoSEQ multiplex PCR; TCRdb lists only in-frame clones, some missing. The sample lists 150,000 to 200,000 clones, around three fifths occurring once. Sequencing used CD8+ T cells sorted from blood, obtained at week 24, from a patient treated with tofacitinib. The receptors were sampled from a human donor with alopecia areata. Both conserved end residues are part of each CDR3. D genes are given only for firm matches. Rows give clone size only sometimes, using once, few, many, or a class for an expanded clone.

V	D	J	size	CDR3	DNA
TRBV7-9	TRBD1	TRBJ1-5	-	CASSSGGLEPQHF	TGTGCCAGCAGTTCAGGGGGCTTGGAGCCCCAGCATTTT
TRBV13	-	TRBJ2-7	-	CASSFGVNEQYF	TGTGCCAGCAGTTTTGGGGTTAACGAGCAGTACTTC
TRBV2	TRBD1	TRBJ2-7	-	CASRDRGWYEQYF	TGTGCCAGCAGGGACAGGGGTTGGTACGAGCAGTACTTC
TRBV13	-	TRBJ2-4	-	CASSLGWEPQNIQYF	TGTGCCAGCAGCTTAGGCTGGGAGCCGCAAAACATTCAGTACTTC
TRBV15	TRBD1	TRBJ1-5	-	CATSTPGGEREPQHF	TGTGCCACCAGCACGCCAGGGGGCGAGAGGGAGCCCCAGCATTTT
TRBV29-1	-	TRBJ1-5	-	CSVQEGWGPGQPQHF	TGCAGCGTCCAGGAAGGTTGGGGGCCGGGTCAGCCCCAGCATTTT
TRBV29-1	-	TRBJ2-7	-	CSVEDSSYEQYF	TGCAGCGTTGAAGACAGTTCCTACGAGCAGTACTTC
TRBV29-1	TRBD2	TRBJ2-3	-	CSVVGPGTTSGLTDTQYF	TGCAGCGTTGTGGGTCCGGGAACAACTAGCGGGCTCACAGATACGCAGTATTTT
TRBV6-5	-	TRBJ1-4	-	CASGGSHREKLFF	TGTGCCAGCGGAGGGTCCCATAGGGAAAAACTGTTTTTT
TRBV5-1	-	TRBJ2-7	few	CASSLGQGRPTYEQYF	TGCGCCAGCAGCTTGGGTCAGGGACGGCCAACCTACGAGCAGTACTTC
TRBV29-1	-	TRBJ1-4	-	CSVRTGGAEKLFF	TGCAGCGTCCGAACGGGAGGGGCTGAAAAACTGTTTTTT
TRBV5-1	-	TRBJ2-3	-	CASKMSLNIRETDTQYF	TGCGCCAGCAAAATGTCTCTCAACATCAGGGAGACGGATACGCAGTATTTT
TRBV7-9	TRBD1	TRBJ2-7	-	CASSSSGTGSYEQYF	TGTGCCAGCAGCTCTTCCGGGACAGGGAGCTACGAGCAGTACTTC
TRBV15	TRBD1	TRBJ2-1	-	CATSPAGTGRFF	TGTGCCACCAGCCCAGCCGGGACAGGGCGGTTCTTC
TRBV6-1	-	TRBJ1-1	-	CASSGRGFEAFF	TGTGCCAGCAGTGGGCGCGGCTTTGAAGCTTTCTTT